This T cell receptor (beta chain) was captured in a study of spatial heterogeneity in lung cancer. Study-wide background: Mean representation of each unique TCR and UMI combination in the raw reads exceeded 8.5 occurrences.

Time point reported: sample taken at primary tumor resection. Frozen PBMC, nontumor lung or tumor provided whole RNA, which was sequenced unsorted. This clonotype was counted at least ten times. This CDR3 contains 15 residues. Trimming removed 5 bases at V and 5 bases at J, with 17 bases between. The germline gives CDR1 MNHEY, CDR2 SMNVEV (reference sequence). Each CDR3 protein is one row after TCRdb ran MiXCR on the 5' RACE reads. The top ten clones hold more than 9.5% of a sample with tens of thousands of distinct CDR3 sequences, roughly 5% of them seen once. The receptor was isolated from a male donor with early-stage non-small cell lung cancer. Sample: PBMCs, taken at surgery. The chain links TRBV27 to TRBJ2-3, with D perhaps assigned TRBD1 or TRBD2 (5 bases each). CDR3 in amino acids: CASSDGARPEDTQYF. The CDR3 bases are TGTGCCAGCAGTGACGGGGCGCGGCCCGAAGATACGCAGTATTTT.